The 29 T cell receptor beta chains given below trace back to one sample, sequenced in a study of blood T cell repertoires in COVID-19. Libraries were prepared by immunoSEQ multiplex PCR; TCRdb keeps only in-frame clonotypes and omits some of them. Among over 200,000 clones listed, roughly 89% were seen once. The sequencing input was PBMCs or T cells enriched from blood (not recorded which). Every receptor here comes from a man younger than 40 who had been exposed to COVID-19.

The chain recombines TRBV15 with TRBJ1-4, with TRBD1 matching 7 bases. Trimming removed 2 bases from V and 7 bases from J; junction bases left unmatched: 10. Germline V gives CDR1 LNHNV, CDR2 YYDKDF (reference sequence). The CDR3 loop spans 16 amino acids. CDR3 region: CATSRSPRGRGEKLFF. The DNA for the CDR3 is TGTGCCACCAGCAGATCCCCAAGGGGGCGCGGTGAAAAACTGTTTTTT.

This clone was found a few times. The chain links TRBV3-1 (or the pseudogene TRBV3-2) to TRBJ1-3, with 7 nucleotides matching TRBD1. The CDR3 spans 14 residues. Germline loops: CDR1 LGHDT, CDR2 YNNKEL (reference sequence). Losses at the gene ends were 8 bases for V and 1 base for J; bases not matched to a gene: 5. In DNA form, the CDR3 reads TGTGCCAGCGGGACAGTCCCTTCTGGAAACACCATATATTTT. It specifies CASGTVPSGNTIYF.

The chain uses TRBV7-3 and TRBJ2-5; 7 positions match TRBD1. V lost 1 base and J lost 4; bases outside the gene matches: 6. This CDR3 is 15 amino acids long. The germline V gene has CDR1 SGHTA and CDR2 FQGTGA. This CDR3 is CASSLMRQGSETQYF. CDR3 DNA sequence: TGTGCCAGCAGCTTAATGCGACAGGGTTCAGAGACCCAGTACTTC.

This clone was seen only once. J is TRBJ2-1 and V is TRBV6-1, with 11 bases identical to TRBD2. The V gene's germline CDR1 is MNHNS and CDR2 SASEGT. J was trimmed by 6 bases and V by 1 base; bases with no gene match: 11. CDR3 length: 18 residues. CDR3 protein: CASSEGYRGLADINEQFF. CDR3 DNA sequence: TGTGCCAGCAGTGAAGGGTACAGGGGACTAGCGGATATCAATGAGCAGTTCTTC.

This chain joins TRBV6-5 and TRBJ1-2; D is undetermined. Trimming removed 2 bases from V and 1 base from J, with 11 bases in between. This CDR3 region has 15 residues. Germline CDR1 MNHEY, CDR2 SVGAGI. The CDR3 spells CASSYNPRINYGYTF. In DNA, the CDR3 is TGTGCCAGCAGTTACAATCCCAGAATTAACTATGGCTACACCTTC.

This chain links TRBV4-3 with TRBJ1-3; TRBD1 is a possible D gene (5 bases). Germline lookup yields CDR1 LGHNA and CDR2 YSLEER. With 0 bases removed from V and 2 bases from J, the gap between germline ends came to 17 bases. The CDR3 is 18 residues long. The CDR3 is CASSQDPGSGVAGNTIYF. As DNA, the CDR3 is TGCGCCAGCAGCCAAGACCCCGGGTCGGGGGTCGCTGGAAACACCATATATTTT.

This chain links TRBV11-3 with TRBJ2-3; TRBD2 matches 7 bases. Germline CDR1 is SGHNT and CDR2 is YENEEA. J gave up 0 bases and V 5 bases, and 8 bases lay outside the gene matches. The CDR3 length is 16 residues. CDR3 loop: CASSAYRGESTDTQYF. The CDR3 DNA follows: TGTGCCAGCAGCGCCTACCGGGGGGAGAGCACAGATACGCAGTATTTT.

This chain joins TRBV5-8 and TRBJ2-1; D might be TRBD2 (6 bases). The germline CDR1 and CDR2 sequences are SGHTS and YDEGEE. Trimming took off 4 bases at V and 8 bases at J, with 13 bases between the two ends. The CDR3 runs 13 residues. In nucleotides, the CDR3 is TGTGCCAGCAGCCTTTTGACTAGGGATGAGCAGTTCTTC. The encoded protein is CASSLLTRDEQFF.

This clone was seen a handful of times. This sequence joins TRBV4-1 and TRBJ1-2, with D possibly matching TRBD1 (5 bases). Per germline, CDR1 MGHRA and CDR2 YSYEKL. The CDR3 is 14 amino acids. V lost 4 bases to trimming and J lost 7 bases, with 16 bases between them. CDR3 bases: TGCGCCAGCAGCCGGGGGGAGGGAATGGGTGGCTACACCTTC. Protein: CASSRGEGMGGYTF.

This chain connects TRBV7-3 to TRBJ2-3; 15 positions match TRBD2. CDR1 is SGHTA and CDR2 is FQGTGA in the germline V gene. After removal of 5 bases from V and 1 base from J, the junction contained 4 bases not matched to a gene. This CDR3 has 17 residues. In nucleotides, the CDR3 is TGTGCCAGCAGCCCCGGACTAGCGGGGGGGCGCACAGATACGCAGTATTTT. This codes for CASSPGLAGGRTDTQYF.

The chain recombines TRBV5-1 with TRBJ1-3; TRBD1 might be the D (6 bases). V lost 0 bases, J lost 5 bases, and 15 bases lay in between. The CDR3 loop spans 16 amino acids. Germline CDR1 SGHRS, CDR2 YFSETQ. Written as DNA, the CDR3 is TGCGCCAGCAGCTTGGAAACAGGGTGGATGAGAAACACCATATATTTT. This gives the protein CASSLETGWMRNTIYF.

The chain has TRBV5-5 and TRBJ1-4; 7 bases line up with TRBD1. V lost 1 base and J lost 5; bases outside the gene matches: 2. CDR1 and CDR2 from the germline V gene are SGHKS and YYEKEE (reference sequence). The CDR3 has 14 residues. The CDR3 DNA is TGTGCCAGCAGCTTGACAGGGGAGAATGAAAAACTGTTTTTT. It codes for CASSLTGENEKLFF.

The genes are TRBV15 and TRBJ1-6; 8 bases map to TRBD1. CDR1 is LNHNV and CDR2 is YYDKDF in the germline V gene (reference sequence). This CDR3 has 16 residues. V shed 2 bases and J 5 bases; nucleotides not matched to a gene: 5. The CDR3: CATSRPGTGDNSPLHF. CDR3 bases: TGTGCCACCAGCAGACCGGGGACAGGAGATAATTCACCCCTCCACTTT. The whole variable domain, filled in from reference TRBV15 and TRBJ1-6, reads DAMVIQNPRYQVTQFGKPVTLSCSQTLNHNVMYWYQQKSSQAPKLLFHYYDKDFNNEADTPDNFQSRRPNTSFCFLDIRSPGLGDTAMYLCATSRPGTGDNSPLHFGNGTRLTVT.

The rearrangement joins TRBV4-1 to TRBJ2-1; 8 bases align to TRBD2. This CDR3 is 18 amino acids long. J was trimmed by 3 bases and V by 0 bases; bases with no gene match: 10. CDR1 is MGHRA and CDR2 is YSYEKL in the germline V gene. The CDR3 DNA is TGCGCCAGCAGCCAAGAGGATTCAGCGGGGGAACGCTACAATGAGCAGTTCTTC. It translates to CASSQEDSAGERYNEQFF.

The chain has TRBV27 and TRBJ2-5; no firm D call. The germline V gene has CDR1 MNHEY and CDR2 SMNVEV (reference sequence). Between the trimmed V and J ends, which lost 6 bases and 2 bases, there was a span of 10 bases. This CDR3 has 13 residues. This chain's CDR3 is CASRQASQETQYF. CDR3 coding DNA: TGTGCCAGCAGGCAGGCATCACAAGAGACCCAGTACTTC.

This chain joins TRBV5-1 and TRBJ1-2; 8 bases align to TRBD1. The CDR3 is 14 residues long. Germline V gives CDR1 SGHRS, CDR2 YFSETQ. The trim removed 3 bases at V and 7 bases at J, leaving 8 bases unmatched. CDR3 protein: CASSYSQGGAGYTF. The CDR3 bases are TGCGCCAGCAGCTATTCACAGGGGGGAGCTGGCTACACCTTC.

This chain connects TRBV6-5 to TRBJ2-2; tentative D call: TRBD1 (5 bases). The germline CDR1 and CDR2 sequences are MNHEY and SVGAGI. This CDR3 contains 14 residues. V was clipped by 4 bases and J by 5 bases, with 11 bases between them. CDR3 coding DNA: TGTGCCAGCAGTTTTGGTCAGGGTACCGGGGAGCTGTTTTTT. It encodes CASSFGQGTGELFF.

The chain recombines TRBV9 with TRBJ2-6; the D gene is possibly TRBD1 (5 bases). Between the trimmed V and J ends, which lost 3 bases and 0 bases, there was a span of 16 bases. The CDR3 runs to 18 residues. CDR1 is SGDLS, CDR2 YYNGEE, per germline. CDR3 sequence (DNA): TGTGCCAGCAGCGCAGGCCTTGGACAAGTCTCTGGGGCCAACGTCCTGACTTTC. Its protein is CASSAGLGQVSGANVLTF.

This chain uses TRBV19 with TRBJ1-5; the D gene is possibly TRBD1 (6 bases). Germline V lookup: CDR1 LNHDA, CDR2 SQIVND (reference sequence). V was cut by 6 bases and J by 2 bases, with 17 bases left in between. This CDR3 is built from 16 residues. The DNA of the CDR3 is TGTGCCAGTAGACCAAACAGGGATTATGGCAATCAGCCCCAGCATTTT. Encoded protein: CASRPNRDYGNQPQHF.

The chain couples TRBV19 to TRBJ2-3; possible D gene TRBD1, 6 bases. This CDR3 is built from 12 residues. Germline V CDR1 and CDR2: LNHDA, SQIVND (reference sequence). V was clipped by 6 bases and J by 6 bases, with 10 bases between them. The CDR3 DNA follows: TGTGCCAGTAGCCACAGGGCGGATACGCAGTATTTT. Translating it yields CASSHRADTQYF.

This clone was recorded once. The V call is TRBV15, the J call TRBJ1-3; perhaps TRBD1 as D (5 bases). The CDR3 covers 18 residues. Trimming removed 0 bases from V and 4 bases from J, with 19 bases in between. Germline CDR1 reads LNHNV; CDR2 reads YYDKDF (reference sequence). The DNA for the CDR3 is TGTGCCACCAGCAGAGATCTCGCGGCAGGGCCAGTAGGAAACACCATATATTTT. Residues: CATSRDLAAGPVGNTIYF.

This sequence joins TRBV19 and TRBJ2-7; 7 bases fit TRBD1. This CDR3 comprises 13 residues. V was clipped by 5 bases and J by 6 bases; unmatched bases: 7. Germline assignment: CDR1 LNHDA and CDR2 SQIVND (reference sequence). CDR3 loop: CASSWVPGGEQYF. The CDR3 DNA sequence: TGTGCCAGTAGTTGGGTACCAGGGGGCGAGCAGTACTTC.

The chain carries TRBV5-6 and TRBJ2-1; 11 nucleotides match TRBD2. There are 12 residues in the CDR3. V shed 5 bases, J shed 13 bases, and the junction held 5 bases outside the gene matches. Germline lookup yields CDR1 SGHDT and CDR2 YYEEEE. The CDR3, as DNA: TGTGCCAGCAGGACTAGCGGGGTCATTCAGTTCTTC. Residues: CASRTSGVIQFF.

J is TRBJ2-2 and V is TRBV5-6; D might be TRBD2 (5 bases). Germline V lookup: CDR1 SGHDT, CDR2 YYEEEE. This CDR3 is built from 14 residues. V was cut by 4 bases and J by 1 base, with 8 bases left in between. CDR3 in amino acids: CASSQDWNTGELFF. The CDR3 nucleotides are TGTGCCAGCAGCCAGGACTGGAACACCGGGGAGCTGTTTTTT. Complete variable domain (other parts from reference TRBV5-6 and TRBJ2-2): DAGVTQSPTHLIKTRGQQVTLRCSPKSGHDTVSWYQQALGQGPQFIFQYYEEEERQRGNFPDRFSGHQFPNYSSELNVNALLLGDSALYLCASSQDWNTGELFFGEGSRLTVL.

V gene TRBV30 combines with J gene TRBJ1-6, with 8 bases aligning to TRBD1. The CDR3 extends over 13 amino acids. CDR1 is GTSNPN and CDR2 is SVGIG in the germline V gene (reference sequence). After removal of 3 bases from V and 7 bases from J, the junction contained 2 bases not matched to a gene. The CDR3 DNA reads as TGTGCCTGGAGGACAGGGGAAAATTCACCCCTCCACTTT. It is translated as CAWRTGENSPLHF.

V is TRBV24-1 and J is TRBJ1-1; TRBD1 might be the D (6 bases). CDR3 length: 13 residues. Between the trimmed V and J ends, which lost 10 bases and 7 bases, there was a span of 18 bases. CDR1 and CDR2 from the germline V gene are KGHDR and SFDVKD. DNA of the CDR3: TGTGCCACACAGGGAAAACGAGGGGTTGAAGCTTTCTTT. Translating gives CATQGKRGVEAFF.

The chain carries TRBV29-1 and TRBJ1-2; D might be TRBD1 (5 bases). Germline V gives CDR1 SQVTM, CDR2 ANQGSEA. There are 12 residues in the CDR3. V lost 3 bases and J lost 6, with 11 bases in between. CDR3 sequence (DNA): TGCAGCGTTGAGTGGGGGGGAAATGGCTACACCTTC. Translating it yields CSVEWGGNGYTF.

The J gene is TRBJ1-2, the V gene TRBV2; weak D call: TRBD1 (5 bases). This CDR3 has 14 residues. Germline V gene sequence: CDR1 SNHLY, CDR2 FYNNEI. With 0 bases removed from V and 11 bases from J, the gap between germline ends came to 16 bases. CDR3 residues: CASSEALRRGVYTF. In nucleotides, the CDR3 is TGTGCCAGCAGTGAAGCGCTTCGGCGGGGGGTATACACCTTC.

This clone showed up just once. This sequence joins TRBV19 and TRBJ1-2; D unclear. V lost 1 base to trimming and J lost 3 bases, with 9 bases between them. The V gene's germline CDR1 is LNHDA and CDR2 SQIVND (reference sequence). The CDR3 spans 14 residues. CDR3 bases: TGTGCCAGTAGTATAGGCTCCCGGGACTATGGCTACACCTTC. It translates to CASSIGSRDYGYTF.